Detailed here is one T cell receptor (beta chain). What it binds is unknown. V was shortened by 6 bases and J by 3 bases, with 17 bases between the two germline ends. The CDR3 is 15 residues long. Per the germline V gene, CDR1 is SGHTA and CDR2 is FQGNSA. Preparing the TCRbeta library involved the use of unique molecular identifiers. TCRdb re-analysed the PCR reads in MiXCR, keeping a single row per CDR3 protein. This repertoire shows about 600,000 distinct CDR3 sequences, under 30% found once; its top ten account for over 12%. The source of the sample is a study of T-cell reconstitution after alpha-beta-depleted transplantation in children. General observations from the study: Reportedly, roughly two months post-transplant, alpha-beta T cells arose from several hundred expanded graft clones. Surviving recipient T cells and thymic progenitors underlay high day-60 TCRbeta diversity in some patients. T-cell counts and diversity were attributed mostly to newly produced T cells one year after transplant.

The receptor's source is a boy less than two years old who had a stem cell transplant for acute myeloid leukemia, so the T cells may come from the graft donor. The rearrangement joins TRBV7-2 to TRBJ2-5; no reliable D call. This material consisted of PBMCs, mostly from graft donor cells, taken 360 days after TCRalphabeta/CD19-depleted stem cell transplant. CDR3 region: CASSYSSLPKETQYF. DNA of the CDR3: TGTGCCAGCAGTTACTCAAGCCTACCTAAAGAGACCCAGTACTTC.